The next 30 T cell receptor beta chains were all read from a single sample in a study of CD8 T cells in Susac syndrome. The authors reverse transcribed about 0.5 to 1 ug RNA with random hexamers. TCRdb re-called the immunoSEQ multiplex PCR reads through MiXCR, storing one row per CDR3 protein. The table records approximately 150,000 distinct CDR3 sequences, approximately 95% of them present only once. The sample was CD4+ T cells from PBMCs. All receptors derive from a human donor with multiple sclerosis.

V is TRBV7-6 and J is TRBJ2-1; a possible D gene is TRBD1 (6 bases). V lost 5 bases to trimming and J lost 8 bases, with 28 bases between them. This CDR3 spans 18 amino acids. Looked up from germline, CDR1 is SGHVS and CDR2 is FNYEAQ. The CDR3 DNA is TGTGCCAGCAGCCACCGCCCCGCGCGAACAGGGAGTTCGGATGAGCAGTTCTTC. It codes for CASSHRPARTGSSDEQFF.

The chain recombines TRBV7-9 with TRBJ2-7, with 9 nucleotides matching TRBD1. After removal of 5 bases from V and 4 bases from J, the junction contained 6 bases not matched to a gene. The CDR3 covers 14 residues. Germline loops: CDR1 SEHNR, CDR2 FQNEAQ (reference sequence). This CDR3 is CASSPGTGRYEQYF. As DNA, the CDR3 is TGTGCCAGCAGCCCCGGGACAGGGCGGTACGAGCAGTACTTC.

The chain is built from TRBV6-5 and TRBJ2-7, with D hard to call. With 6 bases removed from V and 3 bases from J, the gap between germline ends came to 6 bases. The germline V gene encodes CDR1 MNHEY and CDR2 SVGAGI. This CDR3 is 11 amino acids long. The CDR3: CASRDGYEQYF. The CDR3 DNA sequence: TGTGCCAGCAGGGACGGCTACGAGCAGTACTTC.

The J gene is TRBJ2-5, the V gene TRBV4-3; D may be TRBD1 (5 bases). This CDR3 has 14 amino acids. From germline, CDR1 is LGHNA and CDR2 YSLEER. V lost 4 bases, J lost 4 bases, and 13 bases lay in between. In nucleotides, the CDR3 is TGCGCCAGCAGCCCCCGAGGCAGGGTAGAGACCCAGTACTTC. Amino acids: CASSPRGRVETQYF.

This chain joins TRBV3-1 and TRBJ2-7; 8 bases are shared with TRBD1. Trimming at V came to 1 base and at J to 6 bases, leaving 8 bases not matched to a gene. This CDR3 has 15 amino acids. CDR1 and CDR2 from the germline V gene are LGHDT and YNNKEL (reference sequence). In DNA, the CDR3 is TGTGCCAGCAGCCAAGTGCCCAGGGGGCTTGGCGAGCAGTACTTC. Protein product: CASSQVPRGLGEQYF.

This chain uses TRBV27 with TRBJ2-1; 9 positions match TRBD2. The CDR3 spans 16 residues. The germline V gene encodes CDR1 MNHEY and CDR2 SMNVEV (reference sequence). After removal of 0 bases from V and 4 bases from J, the junction contained 4 bases not matched to a gene. Here the CDR3 DNA reads TGTGCCAGCAGTTTATCTCTGCGGGGGGGGTACAATGAGCAGTTCTTC. It translates to CASSLSLRGGYNEQFF.

The V call is TRBV3-1, the J call TRBJ2-7, with 12 bases matching TRBD2. CDR3 length equals 18 residues. Germline V CDR1 and CDR2: LGHDT, YNNKEL (reference sequence). The junction had 15 bases not matched to a gene; V was cut back by 4 bases and J by 5 bases. The CDR3 spells CASSRLRTSGTVGDEQYF. CDR3 sequence (DNA): TGTGCCAGCAGCCGGCTAAGGACTAGCGGGACCGTAGGGGACGAGCAGTACTTC.

The V gene is TRBV9, the J gene TRBJ2-7; the D gene is possibly TRBD1 (6 bases). The germline V and J ends were trimmed by 4 bases and 5 bases, with 22 bases remaining between them. The CDR3 totals 16 residues. Germline lookup yields CDR1 SGDLS and CDR2 YYNGEE. The CDR3 sequence: CASSTPRGQGSDEQYF. The CDR3, as DNA: TGTGCCAGCAGCACCCCCAGGGGCCAAGGTTCGGACGAGCAGTACTTC.

The V and J genes are TRBV10-3 and TRBJ2-7, with 8 bases lining up with TRBD1. Germline values: CDR1 ENHRY, CDR2 SYGVKD. The junction had 12 bases not matched to a gene; V was cut back by 6 bases and J by 2 bases. The CDR3 consists of 16 residues. For the CDR3, the DNA is TGTGCCATCAGCGCTACCCCCGGGACAGGCGCCTACGAGCAGTACTTC. Residues: CAISATPGTGAYEQYF.

The CDR3 spells CASSLPGTGASGYTF. The DNA of the CDR3 is TGTGCCAGCAGCCTACCCGGGACAGGGGCTAGCGGCTACACCTTC. The rearrangement joins TRBV3-1 to TRBJ1-2, with 10 nucleotides matching TRBD1. Germline V gene data show CDR1 as LGHDT and CDR2 as YNNKEL (reference sequence). V shed 4 bases and J 8 bases; nucleotides not matched to a gene: 10. The CDR3 has 15 residues.

V is TRBV29-1 and J is TRBJ2-5; no clear D. Between the trimmed V and J ends, which lost 7 bases and 3 bases, there was a span of 6 bases. The CDR3 runs to 10 residues. Germline values: CDR1 SQVTM, CDR2 ANQGSEA. The DNA for the CDR3 is TGCAGCGACGGCGAAGAGACCCAGTACTTC. This encodes CSDGEETQYF.

The chain has TRBV5-1 and TRBJ2-1; 7 nucleotides match TRBD1. Germline V lookup: CDR1 SGHRS, CDR2 YFSETQ. V lost 4 bases, J lost 2 bases, and 9 bases stayed unmatched. The CDR3 has 16 amino acids. The CDR3 nucleotides read TGCGCCAGCAGCCCCGACAGGGTAAGGACCTACAATGAGCAGTTCTTC. Protein sequence: CASSPDRVRTYNEQFF.

V usage is TRBV12-3 or TRBV12-4 and J usage is TRBJ1-6, with D unresolved. CDR3 length equals 14 residues. The germline V and J ends were trimmed by 5 bases and 10 bases, with 15 bases remaining between them. In nucleotides, the CDR3 is TGTGCCAGCAGTCCACGGGGATTTGGCTCACCCCTCCACTTT. Translation gives CASSPRGFGSPLHF.

The chain joins TRBV29-1 to TRBJ2-3, with a possible D match to TRBD1 (6 bases). The CDR3 has 13 amino acids. Germline V CDR1 and CDR2: SQVTM, ANQGSEA. V lost 4 bases, J lost 5 bases, and 13 bases lay in between. Here the CDR3 reads CSVGPGTRDTQYF. The CDR3 bases are TGCAGCGTTGGCCCTGGGACAAGAGATACGCAGTATTTT.

The rearrangement links TRBV5-1 to TRBJ2-2; 7 nucleotides line up with TRBD1. CDR3 length equals 15 residues. The germline V gene encodes CDR1 SGHRS and CDR2 YFSETQ. With 7 bases clipped from V and 4 bases from J, the junction kept 10 bases outside the gene matches. CDR3 region: CASGATGTGTGELFF. DNA of the CDR3: TGCGCCAGCGGGGCGACAGGGACGGGCACCGGGGAGCTGTTTTTT.

This clonotype has only one observation. The CDR3 DNA sequence: TGCAGTGCCTCAGCGGGAGCTCCCTACAATGAGCAGTTCTTC. It translates to CSASAGAPYNEQFF. The V gene is TRBV20-1, the J gene TRBJ2-1, with TRBD2 matching 8 bases. CDR1 DFQATT and CDR2 SNEGSKA come from the germline V gene (reference sequence). Unmatched junction bases numbered 6, after V lost 6 bases and J lost 2 bases. This CDR3 is 14 amino acids long.

The chain carries TRBV30 and TRBJ1-2, with D possibly being TRBD1 (5 bases). V was shortened by 3 bases and J by 4 bases, with 9 bases between the two germline ends. This CDR3 has 12 amino acids. CDR1 GTSNPN and CDR2 SVGIG come from the germline V gene (reference sequence). The CDR3 region has the DNA TGTGCCTGGAGCAGGGAATTCTATGGCTACACCTTC. Translated, it gives CAWSREFYGYTF.

The J gene is TRBJ2-7, the V gene TRBV30, with a tentative D call TRBD2 (6 bases). The germline CDR1 and CDR2 sequences are GTSNPN and SVGIG (reference sequence). The ends were cut back, 1 base at V and 0 bases at J, with 13 bases in the middle. This CDR3 contains 15 residues. The DNA of the CDR3 is TGTGCCTGGAGTGCTTCCGGGACTCGCTCCTACGAGCAGTACTTC. Protein sequence: CAWSASGTRSYEQYF.

In DNA, the CDR3 is TGTGCCAGCAGTTACGAGCGGGGGGGCCATTACGAGCAGTACTTC. It encodes CASSYERGGHYEQYF. The genes are TRBV6-2 or TRBV6-3 and TRBJ2-7, with 10 bases lining up with TRBD2. The V gene end was trimmed by 2 bases and the J gene end by 4 bases; junction bases not matched to a gene: 5. The CDR3 runs 15 residues. Germline CDR1 is MNHEY and CDR2 is SVGEGT.

The J gene is TRBJ1-4, the V gene TRBV3-1; D gene ambiguous. The V end lost 0 bases, the J end lost 3 bases, and 8 bases lay between the germline ends. The germline CDR1 and CDR2 sequences are LGHDT and YNNKEL (reference sequence). The CDR3 totals 15 residues. CDR3 region: CASSQDPNPNEKLFF. The CDR3 coding sequence is TGTGCCAGCAGCCAAGATCCGAACCCTAATGAAAAACTGTTTTTT.

This clonotype was counted a single time. The gene calls are TRBV5-1 and TRBJ2-7; 9 bases agree with TRBD1. This CDR3 is 16 amino acids long. V shed 0 bases and J 6 bases; nucleotides not matched to a gene: 10. Germline CDR1 reads SGHRS; CDR2 reads YFSETQ. The CDR3 region is CASSLASGTGIAEQYF. The DNA of the CDR3 is TGCGCCAGCAGCTTGGCCTCCGGGACAGGGATCGCCGAGCAGTACTTC.

This clonotype showed up just once. The J gene is TRBJ2-7, the V gene TRBV13, with 12 bases that match TRBD1. Trimming removed 5 bases from V and 6 bases from J; junction bases left unmatched: 8. The CDR3 loop spans 15 amino acids. Germline V gene lookup returns CDR1 PRHDT and CDR2 FYEKMQ (reference sequence). The CDR3 loop reads CASSTSGTGGPEQYF. The CDR3 DNA sequence: TGTGCCAGCAGCACCTCCGGGACAGGGGGCCCCGAGCAGTACTTC.

V and J are TRBV5-4 and TRBJ2-4; D uncertain. Germline CDR1 and CDR2: SGHNT and YYREEE (reference sequence). Trimming shortened V by 1 base and J by 4 bases, and 12 bases separated the two germline ends. CDR3 length: 15 residues. CDR3 coding DNA: TGTGCCAGCAGCTTGATGGGCCAGAAAAAAAACATTCAGTACTTC. It translates to CASSLMGQKKNIQYF.

The CDR3 loop is CSARPRVYEQYF. The CDR3 DNA reads as TGCAGTGCTAGGCCCCGGGTCTACGAGCAGTACTTC. The chain uses TRBV20-1 and TRBJ2-7, with D uncertain. V shed 3 bases and J shed 3 bases, with 9 bases lying between them. The CDR3 contains 12 residues. Germline V lookup: CDR1 DFQATT, CDR2 SNEGSKA (reference sequence).

The J gene is TRBJ2-5, the V gene TRBV3-1; 12 nucleotides line up with TRBD2. The V segment lost 4 bases and the J segment 4 bases; nucleotides outside the gene matches: 10. Germline V CDR1 and CDR2: LGHDT, YNNKEL (reference sequence). This CDR3 is built from 17 residues. As DNA, the CDR3 is TGTGCCAGCAGCCCACATCAACCGGGACTAGCGGGAGAGACCCAGTACTTC. This encodes CASSPHQPGLAGETQYF.

The V call is TRBV20-1, the J call TRBJ2-1; no definite D call. The CDR3 has 12 residues. V was pared by 7 bases and J by 0 bases, with 7 bases between. Germline V CDR1 and CDR2: DFQATT, SNEGSKA (reference sequence). In DNA form, the CDR3 reads TGCAGTGGCCGGAGCTCCTACAATGAGCAGTTCTTC. Encoded protein: CSGRSSYNEQFF.

The chain uses TRBV12-3 or TRBV12-4 and TRBJ1-1; no clear D. The CDR3 contains 13 residues. The V end was cut by 2 bases, the J end by 1 base, with 5 bases between. The CDR3 DNA is TGTGCCAGCAGTTTAACAGCGAACACTGAAGCTTTCTTT. This codes for CASSLTANTEAFF.

This rearrangement joins TRBV5-1 to TRBJ2-5, with 11 bases matching TRBD2. J gave up 5 bases and V 0 bases, and 6 bases lay outside the gene matches. CDR3 length: 16 residues. Germline values: CDR1 SGHRS, CDR2 YFSETQ. CDR3 DNA: TGCGCCAGCAGCTTGGAGCCTAGCGGGGGGACGGAGACCCAGTACTTC. This encodes CASSLEPSGGTETQYF.

This clonotype was seen once. The chain links TRBV2 to TRBJ2-2, with TRBD1 matching 8 bases. With 8 bases clipped from V and 5 bases from J, the junction kept 7 bases outside the gene matches. The CDR3 totals 14 residues. CDR1 and CDR2 from the germline V gene are SNHLY and FYNNEI. The CDR3 sequence: CASGGQAGTGELFF. Here the CDR3 DNA reads TGTGCCAGCGGGGGACAGGCGGGGACCGGGGAGCTGTTTTTT. Full variable domain (remainder filled in from reference TRBV2 and TRBJ2-2): EPEVTQTPSHQVTQMGQEVILRCVPISNHLYFYWYRQILGQKVEFLVSFYNNEISEKSEIFDDQFSVERPDGSNFTLKIRSTKLEDSAMYFCASGGQAGTGELFFGEGSRLTVL.

The genes are TRBV7-8 and TRBJ2-1, with 7 bases aligning to TRBD1. With 5 bases clipped from V and 9 bases from J, the junction kept 13 bases outside the gene matches. The CDR3 contains 15 residues. Per germline, CDR1 SGHVS and CDR2 FQNEAQ. CDR3 nucleotides: TGTGCCAGCAGCCCCCGATGGGACAGTCACAGTGAGCAGTTCTTC. The encoded protein is CASSPRWDSHSEQFF.